This TCR beta chain emerged from a study of cytomegalovirus exposure and HLA in healthy donors. Study-level information: Membership in the Caucasian-associated ancestry cluster was found for approximately 85% of 300 to 400 genotyped donors.

Points from the study as a whole: Analysis was carried out at a later point, and it linked a missense DCLRE1C variant to TCR beta V- and J-gene trimming.

Donors sampled were nominally healthy, though unrecorded immune exposures were likely. V was clipped by 4 bases and J by 8 bases, with 20 bases between them. The CDR3 spans 15 residues. In germline, CDR1 is SGHTA, CDR2 FQGNSA. Primers for the PCR totalled 60 Vbeta and 13 Jbeta. Libraries were prepared by immunoSEQ multiplex PCR; TCRdb keeps only in-frame clonotypes and omits some of them. Of around 110,000 clones listed, approximately 70% are singletons. Concerning this clone: Its antigen is currently unknown.

This TCR was recovered from a man aged 25 to 40 in good health and CMV-seropositive. The chain employs TRBV7-2 and TRBJ1-1; TRBD1 is a possible D gene (6 bases). Specimen: PBMCs. This chain's CDR3 is CASSWRQANKKEAFF. The CDR3, as DNA: TGTGCCAGCAGCTGGAGACAGGCCAATAAAAAGGAAGCTTTCTTT.